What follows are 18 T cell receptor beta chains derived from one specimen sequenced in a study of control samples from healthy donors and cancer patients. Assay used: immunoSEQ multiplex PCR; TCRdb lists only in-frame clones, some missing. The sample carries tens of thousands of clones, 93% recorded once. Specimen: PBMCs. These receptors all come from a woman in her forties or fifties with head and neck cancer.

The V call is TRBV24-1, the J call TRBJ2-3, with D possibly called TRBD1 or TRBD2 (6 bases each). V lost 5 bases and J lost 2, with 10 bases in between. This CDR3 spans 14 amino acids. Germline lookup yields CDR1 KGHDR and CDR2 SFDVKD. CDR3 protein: CATSGRGVTDTQYF. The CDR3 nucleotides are TGTGCCACCAGTGGGAGGGGGGTCACAGATACGCAGTATTTT.

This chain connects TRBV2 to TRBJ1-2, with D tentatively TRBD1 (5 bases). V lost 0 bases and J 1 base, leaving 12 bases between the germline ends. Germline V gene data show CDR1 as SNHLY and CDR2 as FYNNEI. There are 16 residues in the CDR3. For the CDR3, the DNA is TGTGCCAGCAGTGAAGCGCTTCTGACAGATAACTATGGCTACACCTTC. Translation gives CASSEALLTDNYGYTF.

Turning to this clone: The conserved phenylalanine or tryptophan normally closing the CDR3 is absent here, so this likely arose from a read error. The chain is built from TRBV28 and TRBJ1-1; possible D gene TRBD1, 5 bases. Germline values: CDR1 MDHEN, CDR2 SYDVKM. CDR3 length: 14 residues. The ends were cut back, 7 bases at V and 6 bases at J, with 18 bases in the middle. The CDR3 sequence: CASKRNGAPPEAFL. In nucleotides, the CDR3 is TGTGCCAGCAAGCGGAACGGGGCCCCCCCTGAAGCTTTCCTT.

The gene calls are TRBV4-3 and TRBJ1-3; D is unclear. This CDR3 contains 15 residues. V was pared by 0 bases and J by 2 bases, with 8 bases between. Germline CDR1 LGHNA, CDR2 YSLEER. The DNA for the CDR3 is TGCGCCAGCAGCCAAGAAGGAGGAACTGGAAACACCATATATTTT. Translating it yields CASSQEGGTGNTIYF.

CDR3 amino acids: CATSLTGELFF. The DNA of the CDR3 is TGTGCCACCAGTTTGACCGGGGAGCTGTTTTTT. This chain joins TRBV24-1 and TRBJ2-2; D not resolved. The CDR3 sequence is 11 residues long. V gave up 6 bases and J gave up 5 bases, with 3 bases separating them. Germline V gene sequence: CDR1 KGHDR, CDR2 SFDVKD.

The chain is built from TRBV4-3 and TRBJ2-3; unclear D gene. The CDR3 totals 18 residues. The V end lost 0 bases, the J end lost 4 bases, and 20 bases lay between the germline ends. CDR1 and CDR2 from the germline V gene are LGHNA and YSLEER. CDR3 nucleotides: TGCGCCAGCAGCCAAGATCGAGTCTCCCTAGTTCTCCCAGATACGCAGTATTTT. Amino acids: CASSQDRVSLVLPDTQYF.

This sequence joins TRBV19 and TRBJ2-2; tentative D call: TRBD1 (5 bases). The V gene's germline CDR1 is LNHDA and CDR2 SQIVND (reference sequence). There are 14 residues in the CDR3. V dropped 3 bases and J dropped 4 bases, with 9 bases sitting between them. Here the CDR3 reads CASSMGQPTGELFF. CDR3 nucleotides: TGTGCCAGTAGTATGGGGCAGCCCACCGGGGAGCTGTTTTTT.

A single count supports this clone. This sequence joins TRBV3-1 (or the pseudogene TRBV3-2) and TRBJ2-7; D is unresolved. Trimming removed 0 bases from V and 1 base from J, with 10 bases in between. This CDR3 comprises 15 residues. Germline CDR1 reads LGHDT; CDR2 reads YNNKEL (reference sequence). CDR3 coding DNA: TGTGCCAGCAGCCAAGACTGGGGAAATTCCTACGAGCAGTACTTC. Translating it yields CASSQDWGNSYEQYF.

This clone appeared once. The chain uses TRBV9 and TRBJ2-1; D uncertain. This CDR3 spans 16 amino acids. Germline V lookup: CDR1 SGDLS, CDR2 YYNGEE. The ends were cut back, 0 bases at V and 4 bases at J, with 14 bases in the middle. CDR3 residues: CASSVAKSTAYNEQFF. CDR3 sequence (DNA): TGTGCCAGCAGCGTAGCTAAGTCGACTGCTTACAATGAGCAGTTCTTC.

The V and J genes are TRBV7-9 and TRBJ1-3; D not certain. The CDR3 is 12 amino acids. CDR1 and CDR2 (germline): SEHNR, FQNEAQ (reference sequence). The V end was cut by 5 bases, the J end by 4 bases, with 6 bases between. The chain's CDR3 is CASSLRGNTIYF. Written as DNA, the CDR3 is TGTGCCAGCAGCCTCAGGGGAAACACCATATATTTT.

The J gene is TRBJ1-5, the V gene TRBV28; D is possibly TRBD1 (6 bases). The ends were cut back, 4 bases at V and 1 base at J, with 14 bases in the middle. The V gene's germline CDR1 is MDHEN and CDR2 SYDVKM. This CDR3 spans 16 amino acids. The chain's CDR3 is CASSSYRVISNQPQHF. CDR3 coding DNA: TGTGCCAGCAGTTCCTACAGGGTGATAAGCAATCAGCCCCAGCATTTT.

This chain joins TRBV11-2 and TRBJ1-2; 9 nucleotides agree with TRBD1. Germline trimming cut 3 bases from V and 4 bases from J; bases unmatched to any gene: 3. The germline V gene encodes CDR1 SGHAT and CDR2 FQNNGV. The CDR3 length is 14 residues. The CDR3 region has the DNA TGTGCCAGCAGCTTCTCGACAGGGGGCTATGGCTACACCTTC. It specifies CASSFSTGGYGYTF. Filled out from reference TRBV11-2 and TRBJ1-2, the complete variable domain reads EAGVAQSPRYKIIEKRQSVAFWCNPISGHATLYWYQQILGQGPKLLIQFQNNGVVDDSQLPKDRFSAERLKGVDSTLKIQPAKLEDSAVYLCASSFSTGGYGYTFGSGTRLTVV.

The CDR3 sequence is CASTPHRGSSYNEQFF. The CDR3 DNA reads TGTGCCAGCACCCCCCATCGGGGAAGCTCCTACAATGAGCAGTTCTTC. The genes are TRBV25-1 and TRBJ2-1; D is possibly TRBD2 (5 bases). The CDR3 contains 16 residues. Germline CDR1 is MGHDK and CDR2 is SYGVNS. V was cut by 7 bases and J by 0 bases, with 16 bases left in between.

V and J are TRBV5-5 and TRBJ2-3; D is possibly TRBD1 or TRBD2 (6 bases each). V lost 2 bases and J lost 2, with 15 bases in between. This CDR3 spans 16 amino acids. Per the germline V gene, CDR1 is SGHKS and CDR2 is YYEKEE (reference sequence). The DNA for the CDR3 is TGTGCCAGCAGCTTAAAGGGGGGCCTATTCACAGATACGCAGTATTTT. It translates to CASSLKGGLFTDTQYF.

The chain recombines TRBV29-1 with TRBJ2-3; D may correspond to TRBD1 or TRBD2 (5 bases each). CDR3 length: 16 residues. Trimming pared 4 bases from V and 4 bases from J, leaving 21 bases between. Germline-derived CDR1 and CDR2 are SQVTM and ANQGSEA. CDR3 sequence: CSVAGTRGAIPDTQYF. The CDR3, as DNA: TGCAGCGTTGCAGGGACCCGGGGTGCTATCCCAGATACGCAGTATTTT.

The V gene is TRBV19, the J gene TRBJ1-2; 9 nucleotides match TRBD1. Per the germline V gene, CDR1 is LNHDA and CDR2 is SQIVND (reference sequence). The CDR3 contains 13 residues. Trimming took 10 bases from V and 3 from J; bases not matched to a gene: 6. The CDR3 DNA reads TGTGCCACTAAGACAGGGGGAGACTATGGCTACACCTTC. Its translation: CATKTGGDYGYTF.

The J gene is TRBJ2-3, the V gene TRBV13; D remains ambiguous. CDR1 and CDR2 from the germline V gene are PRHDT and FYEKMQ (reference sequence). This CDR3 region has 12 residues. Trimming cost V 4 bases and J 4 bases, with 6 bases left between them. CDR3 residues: CASSSPADTQYF. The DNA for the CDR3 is TGTGCCAGCAGCTCCCCCGCAGATACGCAGTATTTT.

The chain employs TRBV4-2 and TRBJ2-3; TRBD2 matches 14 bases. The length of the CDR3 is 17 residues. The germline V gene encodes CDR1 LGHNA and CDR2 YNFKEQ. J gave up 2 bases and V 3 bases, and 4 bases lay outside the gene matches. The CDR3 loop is CASSQGLAGDTTDTQYF. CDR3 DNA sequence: TGTGCCAGCAGCCAGGGACTAGCGGGGGACACCACAGATACGCAGTATTTT.